Listed here are 17 T cell receptor beta chains from one sample, sequenced in a study of beta chain features in type 1 diabetes. The investigators reverse transcribed all of the isolated RNA, so they sequenced expressed TCRB transcripts. The method was immunoSEQ multiplex PCR; TCRdb's version includes in-frame clones alone and lacks a portion of them. The sample includes under 900,000 clones, roughly 17% seen only once; the top ten take 0.023%. The sample was naive CD4+ T cells from blood. These receptor sequences come from a woman aged 18-29 years in good health.

V and J are TRBV4-1 and TRBJ2-3, with D perhaps matching TRBD1 (6 bases). Between the trimmed V and J ends, which lost 4 bases and 2 bases, there was a span of 13 bases. The CDR3 sequence is 15 residues long. CDR1 MGHRA and CDR2 YSYEKL come from the germline V gene. In nucleotides, the CDR3 is TGCGCCAGCAGCCCCCGGGACACCCTCACAGATACGCAGTATTTT. Translating it yields CASSPRDTLTDTQYF.

The sample holds a few counts of this clone. DNA of the CDR3: TGTGCCAGCACCGAGTGGACAGGGGAGACCCAGTACTTC. It is translated as CASTEWTGETQYF. The chain employs TRBV5-6 and TRBJ2-5; 8 bases align to TRBD1. The germline gives CDR1 SGHDT, CDR2 YYEEEE. V was clipped by 6 bases and J by 5 bases; unmatched bases: 6. The CDR3 extends over 13 amino acids.

This rearrangement joins TRBV5-1 to TRBJ2-7; D might be TRBD2 (6 bases). V was cut by 0 bases and J by 3 bases, with 10 bases left in between. This CDR3 is built from 14 residues. In germline, CDR1 is SGHRS, CDR2 YFSETQ. CDR3 bases: TGCGCCAGCAGCTTGGCCTCTAGCGACTACGAGCAGTACTTC. It is translated as CASSLASSDYEQYF.

This clone showed up many times. The junction departs from the called germline gene at one end, perhaps through a read error. The V call is TRBV7-9, the J call TRBJ2-7; 9 bases match TRBD2. Germline CDR1 SEHNR, CDR2 FQNEAQ (reference sequence). The CDR3 totals 12 residues. The CDR3 here is CAASGNYYEQYF. Here the CDR3 DNA reads TGCGCCGCTAGCGGGAACTACTACGAGCAGTACTTC. The variable domain in full, with the rest retrieved from reference TRBV7-9 and TRBJ2-7, is DTGVSQNPRHKITKRGQNVTFRCDPISEHNRLYWYRQTLGQGPEFLTYFQNEAQLEKSRLLSDRFSAERPKGSFSTLEIQRTEQGDSAMYLCAASGNYYEQYFGPGTRLTVT.

The rearrangement links TRBV18 to TRBJ2-7; 14 nucleotides align to TRBD2. With 4 bases clipped from V and 6 bases from J, the junction kept 14 bases outside the gene matches. CDR3 size: 18 residues. Germline values: CDR1 KGHSH, CDR2 LQKENI. CDR3 nucleotides: TGTGCCAGCTCACTTTCGCTAGGACTAGCGGGAGGTGCGGGCGAGCAGTACTTC. It yields the protein CASSLSLGLAGGAGEQYF.

DNA of the CDR3: TGCAGCGTGTTAGGACAAGGGAACACCGGGGAGCTGTTTTTT. Translation gives CSVLGQGNTGELFF. This chain joins TRBV29-1 and TRBJ2-2; TRBD1 might be the D (5 bases). The CDR3 totals 14 residues. The germline V and J ends were trimmed by 6 bases and 1 base, with 12 bases remaining between them. Germline V CDR1 and CDR2: SQVTM, ANQGSEA.

CDR3 sequence: CATSTESANEQFF. For the CDR3, the DNA is TGTGCCACCAGCACAGAGTCGGCCAATGAGCAGTTCTTC. The rearrangement joins TRBV15 to TRBJ2-1; no clear D gene. This CDR3 is 13 amino acids long. V was shortened by 4 bases and J by 6 bases, with 10 bases between the two germline ends. Germline CDR1 and CDR2: LNHNV and YYDKDF (reference sequence).

This clone has only a few counts. Other DNA sequences in this specimen translate into the identical CDR3. V is TRBV7-2 and J is TRBJ2-5; D remains ambiguous. Per germline, CDR1 SGHTA and CDR2 FQGNSA. V lost 1 base and J 5 bases, leaving 11 bases between the germline ends. The CDR3 has 14 amino acids. The CDR3 sequence: CASSLGGRRETQYF. CDR3 DNA: TGTGCCAGCAGCTTAGGCGGCAGAAGGGAGACCCAGTACTTC. Full variable domain (remainder filled in from reference TRBV7-2 and TRBJ2-5): GAGVSQSPSNKVTEKGKDVELRCDPISGHTALYWYRQSLGQGLEFLIYFQGNSAPDKSGLPSDRFSAERTGGSVSTLTIQRTQQEDSAVYLCASSLGGRRETQYFGPGTRLLVL.

This clone was seen more than once but under ten times. The gene calls are TRBV2 and TRBJ2-3; D unresolved. Germline V gives CDR1 SNHLY, CDR2 FYNNEI. Trimming took off 2 bases at V and 2 bases at J, with 11 bases between the two ends. The CDR3 has 15 amino acids. CDR3 sequence: CASSERRHPTDTQYF. In nucleotides, the CDR3 is TGTGCCAGCAGTGAAAGGCGTCACCCCACAGATACGCAGTATTTT.

This clone has only a few counts. The chain has TRBV5-4 and TRBJ2-1; TRBD2 is a possible D gene (6 bases). Germline V gene data show CDR1 as SGHNT and CDR2 as YYREEE (reference sequence). Trimming stripped 4 bases from V and 1 base from J, with 15 bases between. This CDR3 contains 16 residues. CDR3 nucleotides: TGTGCCAGCAGCCCTATCGGAGCGGGTTCCTACAATGAGCAGTTCTTC. It encodes CASSPIGAGSYNEQFF.

This clone was seen only a few times. V and J are TRBV7-8 and TRBJ2-7; D ambiguous. This CDR3 region has 14 residues. V shed 1 base and J shed 0 bases, with 7 bases lying between them. CDR1 is SGHVS, CDR2 FQNEAQ, per germline. The DNA for the CDR3 is TGTGCCAGCAGCTTAGTTTGGGGCTCCTACGAGCAGTACTTC. Protein sequence: CASSLVWGSYEQYF.

Only a few counts were recorded for this clone. The chain combines TRBV28 with TRBJ1-4; D not certain. The V gene's germline CDR1 is MDHEN and CDR2 SYDVKM. The CDR3 has 17 amino acids. V shed 4 bases and J shed 0 bases, with 15 bases lying between them. The CDR3 reads CASSWTRVDSTNEKLFF. Here the CDR3 DNA reads TGTGCCAGCAGTTGGACCCGGGTGGATTCAACTAATGAAAAACTGTTTTTT.

This clone was seen a few times. Other DNA sequences of this sample code for an identical CDR3. This chain joins TRBV18 and TRBJ2-3; the D call may be TRBD1 or TRBD2 (5 bases each). Germline CDR1 is KGHSH and CDR2 is LQKENI. The CDR3 runs to 12 residues. Trimming took 4 bases from V and 3 from J, leaving 5 bases between them. In DNA form, the CDR3 reads TGTGCCAGCTCACGGGGGACAGATACGCAGTATTTT. Translated, it gives CASSRGTDTQYF.

The gene calls are TRBV6-5 and TRBJ2-7; D unclear. V dropped 5 bases and J dropped 3 bases, with 11 bases sitting between them. Germline lookup yields CDR1 MNHEY and CDR2 SVGAGI. This CDR3 is built from 13 residues. The CDR3 DNA reads TGTGCCAGCAGTCTGGGCAGCATCTACGAGCAGTACTTC. Protein product: CASSLGSIYEQYF.

This clone was detected a few times. V gene TRBV20-1 combines with J gene TRBJ2-7; no clear D gene. V was pared by 5 bases and J by 5 bases, with 10 bases between. The germline gives CDR1 DFQATT, CDR2 SNEGSKA (reference sequence). There are 11 residues in the CDR3. DNA of the CDR3: TGCAGTGCTGACATTCAGGACGAGCAGTACTTC. This encodes CSADIQDEQYF.

The chain couples TRBV6-1 to TRBJ2-5; possible D gene TRBD1, 6 bases. Trimming left V 2 bases short and J 7 bases short, with 20 bases between. Germline assignment: CDR1 MNHNS and CDR2 SASEGT. This CDR3 is 16 amino acids long. The CDR3 loop is CASSERSGTARGTQYF. The CDR3 DNA follows: TGTGCCAGCAGTGAAAGGTCAGGTACTGCCAGGGGGACCCAGTACTTC.

This clone was found a few times. The chain couples TRBV5-1 to TRBJ2-5; 8 bases are shared with TRBD2. V lost 1 base and J lost 2; bases outside the gene matches: 10. CDR3 length: 17 residues. Germline V CDR1 and CDR2: SGHRS, YFSETQ. The DNA for the CDR3 is TGCGCCAGCAGCTTGATTACAGCGGGAGCCCAGCAAGAGACCCAGTACTTC. It translates to CASSLITAGAQQETQYF.